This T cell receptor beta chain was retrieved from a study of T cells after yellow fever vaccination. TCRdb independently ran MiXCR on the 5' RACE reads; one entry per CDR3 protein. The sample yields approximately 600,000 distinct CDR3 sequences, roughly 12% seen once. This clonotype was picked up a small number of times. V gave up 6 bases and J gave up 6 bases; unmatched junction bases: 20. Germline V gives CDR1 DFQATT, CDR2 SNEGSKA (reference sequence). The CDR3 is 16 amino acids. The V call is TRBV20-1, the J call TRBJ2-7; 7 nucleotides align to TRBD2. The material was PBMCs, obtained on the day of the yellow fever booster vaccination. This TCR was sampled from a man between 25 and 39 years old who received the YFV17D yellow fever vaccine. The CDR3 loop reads CSAGSQREVAGLEQYF. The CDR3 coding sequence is TGCAGTGCCGGGAGCCAAAGGGAAGTAGCGGGCCTCGAGCAGTACTTC.